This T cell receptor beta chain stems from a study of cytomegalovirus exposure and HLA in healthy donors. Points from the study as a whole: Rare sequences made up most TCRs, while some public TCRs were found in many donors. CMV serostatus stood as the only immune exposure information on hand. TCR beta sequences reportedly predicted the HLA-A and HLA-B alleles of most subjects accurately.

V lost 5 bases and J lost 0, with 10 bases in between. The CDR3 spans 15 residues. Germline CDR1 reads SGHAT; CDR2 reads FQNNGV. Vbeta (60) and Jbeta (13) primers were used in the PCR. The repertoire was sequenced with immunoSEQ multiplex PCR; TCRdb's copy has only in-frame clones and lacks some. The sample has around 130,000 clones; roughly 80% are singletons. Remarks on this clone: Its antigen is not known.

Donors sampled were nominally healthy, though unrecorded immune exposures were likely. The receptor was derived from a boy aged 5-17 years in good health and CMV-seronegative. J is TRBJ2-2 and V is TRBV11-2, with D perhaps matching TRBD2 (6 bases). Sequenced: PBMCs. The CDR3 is CASSHPSANTGELFF. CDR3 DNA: TGTGCCAGCAGCCACCCTAGCGCGAACACCGGGGAGCTGTTTTTT.